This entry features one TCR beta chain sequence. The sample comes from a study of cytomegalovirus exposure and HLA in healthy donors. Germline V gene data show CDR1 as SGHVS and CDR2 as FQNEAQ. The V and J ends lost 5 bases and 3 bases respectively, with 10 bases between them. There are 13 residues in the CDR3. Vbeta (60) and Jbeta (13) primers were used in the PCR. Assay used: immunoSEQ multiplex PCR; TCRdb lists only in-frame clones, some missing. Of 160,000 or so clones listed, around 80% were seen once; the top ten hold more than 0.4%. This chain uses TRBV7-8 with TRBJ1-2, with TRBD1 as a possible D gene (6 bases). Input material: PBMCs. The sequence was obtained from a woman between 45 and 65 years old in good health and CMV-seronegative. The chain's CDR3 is CASSPGQHYGYTF. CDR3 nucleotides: TGTGCCAGCAGCCCAGGACAGCACTATGGCTACACCTTC.